This record covers a single TCR beta chain. Its antigen has not been determined. There are no base qualities to consult, and no much larger clone falls within one base. The cysteine opens and the phenylalanine closes a CDR3 of 13 amino acids. The kept DNA is CDR3 alone, 39 bases in frame from the first base. Germline trimming amounts to 8 bases on V and 7 bases on J, with 9 as the count of junction bases outside the gene matches. The germline V gene (reference sequence) gives CDR1 as LNHNV and CDR2 as YYDKDF. This sample was included in a study of cytomegalovirus exposure and HLA in healthy donors (dated by TCRdb to about 2017). General notes on the study: An earlier analysis of 587 of the donors reported approximately 280 Gb of sequence data and 90 million to 120 million unique TCR beta sequences obtained from around 190 million T cells. An early release covering roughly 580 HLA-typed donors comprised about 290 gigabases of sequencing data and around 86 million unique TCR sequences. Of the approximately 400 genotyped donors, about 80% fell in the genetic ancestry cluster associated with self-reported Caucasian donors. The study used immunosequencing to profile the T cell repertoires of around 600 subjects and linked those repertoires to cytomegalovirus serostatus. Alongside the repertoire data, information on donor age, sex, ethnicity and CMV serostatus was compiled. A separate validation cohort of approximately 130 different subjects was used in addition to the roughly 670-subject first cohort. All discovery cohort repertoires had been generated using a single sequencing platform. The study aimed to test whether signatures of past pathogen exposure could be identified by cataloging public T cell receptors. Because of strong linkage in the cohort, four or five DR-DQ haplotypes were treated as single units for association and clustering. To decide whether each TCR beta V gene segment behaved as functional or pseudogenic, an earlier analysis of some 540 of the donors relied on high-throughput TCR beta sequencing. Rather than drawing on any new phenotypic data, the later analysis identified candidate immune exposures from TCR beta sequences and the way those sequences occurred across donors. A later analysis re-examined previously published TCR beta repertoires from roughly 720 donors and added high-resolution HLA genotyping to investigate patterns of TCR occurrence. Typing coverage differed by locus: A, B, C, DRB1 and DQB1 were typed in roughly 620-630 donors, DQA1 in 522, DPA1 in roughly 590, and DPB1 in 450 to 480. Genome-wide SNP genotypes for about 60% of the roughly 670 donors were used in a later genetic analysis, which treated that subset as a discovery cohort. Both class I and class II loci were covered by HLA typing, at four-digit resolution. To predict cytomegalovirus infection status, the study combined high-throughput TCR immunosequencing, statistical association of individual TCRs with disease status, and machine learning. On average, around 200,000 unique TCR beta nucleotide sequences were sequenced per donor among a few hundred genotyped donors of the cohort, with about 19% of those sequences being non-productive.

What the research found in general, with its limitations: Because the 87-base-pair reads could not distinguish some IMGT-functional V segments, including TRBV6-2 and TRBV6-3, those segments were excluded. A further reported finding was that TCR beta sequences accurately predicted the HLA-A and HLA-B alleles for most subjects in the first cohort. In both the original and validation cohorts, the classifier was reported to diagnose cytomegalovirus status with high specificity and sensitivity. Several of the top co-occurrence clusters appeared to be linked to parvovirus B19, influenza, CMV and Epstein-Barr virus, according to a later analysis. In a later genetic analysis, a missense DCLRE1C variant was associated with V-gene and J-gene trimming of TCR beta chains, and the association was replicated in an independent cohort. Because counts were too low, seventeen rarely observed V segments, including chromosome 9 orphons, were excluded from the earlier analysis of under 650 of the donors. The study listed 150 to 200 TCR beta chains as associated with cytomegalovirus. According to a later analysis, TCR association rates differed among HLA loci, with DRB1 alleles showing the most associated TCRs and HLA-C alleles showing the fewest. The authors suggested that the approach could potentially be generalized to other disease states and immunological phenotypes. Linkage disequilibrium might explain the correlated functional status among segregating V segments, but an unknown experimental factor could not be ruled out. Strong co-occurrence of HLA alleles, especially DR and DQ, made assigning TCR associations to individual alleles difficult. Because HLA typing was missing for some donors at each locus, association tests included only the typed subset. Most TCR sequences were observed very rarely across donors, whereas some public TCRs were present in many individuals. The cohort was sequenced for TCR beta chains only, and without alpha or paired-chain data the features that could be detected were limited. Presence/absence analyses assumed roughly uniform sequencing depth across donors, an assumption that may not hold. A later analysis found that HLA-associated TCR beta chains were more clonally expanded and had lower generation probabilities than equally common non-associated chains. A later genetic analysis reported fewer N-insertions in productive TCRs among donors in an Asian-associated ancestry cluster than the roughly 700-donor mean. A few of the identified cytomegalovirus-associated TCR beta chains were confirmed in vitro to be specific for cytomegalovirus antigens. A group of highly shared sequence variants was considered likely to be a technical artifact of the sequencing pipeline. Specific HLA alleles were associated with more than 15,000 TCR beta sequences at a false discovery rate of 0.05 in a later analysis. For the cohort, immune exposure information was limited to CMV serostatus. Most CMV-associated TCR beta chains appeared to be HLA-restricted in a later analysis, and the HLA associations seemed to be driven largely by CMV exposure. In an earlier analysis of a few hundred of the donors, most TCR beta V segments were observed in productive rearrangements about 87% or about 30% of the time, broadly matching IMGT annotations.

The cohort was made up of under 800 healthy bone marrow donors. Cohort members were all nominally healthy when sampled, although unrecorded immune exposures were likely present. The donor tested CMV seropositive, placing the donor among the 290 or so seropositive members of the cohort. Each donor provided a peripheral blood sample, and peripheral blood mononuclear cells were used for TCR beta sequencing. Genomic DNA extraction from the blood cell samples was performed with the Qiagen DNeasy Blood Extraction Kit. Libraries came from the immunoSEQ multiplex PCR assay. For the multiplex PCR, a mixture combining 60 forward primers for TCR Vbeta segments and 13 reverse primers for TCR Jbeta segments was used. The CDR3 region of rearranged TCR beta genes was amplified from genomic DNA with a multiplex PCR assay. On the Illumina HiSeq System, the amplified TCR beta libraries were sequenced as 87-base-pair reads. The paper's processing steps were these. A later analysis counted about 80 million unique TCR beta chains across the 500 to 850 repertoires, and around 9.9 million of these chains were shared by at least two donors. Raw reads were error-corrected and collapsed into unique sequences by a nearest-neighbor algorithm in which closely related sequences were merged to remove PCR and sequencing errors. CDR3 sequences were aligned to IMGT reference sequences to assign V, D and J gene segments. For a sequence to be retained, a match of at least six nucleotides to both a V gene segment and a J gene segment was required. A rearrangement was called productive if the CDR3 had no stop codons and remained in frame with V and J, and every other rearrangement was called non-productive. CDR3 was defined according to IMGT convention as the region running from the second conserved V-encoded cysteine to the conserved J-encoded phenylalanine. The earlier analysis of about 530 of the donors excluded any sequence lacking an unambiguous match to a single V gene segment. In an earlier analysis of 587 of the donors, V segments were called functional above 56.7% productive rearrangements and were called segregating when the between-donor standard deviation exceeded 5%. A statistical classification framework was built for diagnosing cytomegalovirus status from the catalog of TCR beta chain sequences. V and J gene assignment, in a later analysis, came from comparing TCR nucleotide sequences with IMGT/GENE-DB human TR gene sequences. The TCRdist pipeline was used in a later analysis to assign CDR3 sequences and most-parsimonious VDJ recombination scenarios. In a later analysis, each TCR beta chain was defined by its CDR3 amino acid sequence together with its V-gene family, and reads without a unique V-gene family were excluded. To address suspected cross-contamination and a sequencing artifact, a later analysis removed roughly 580 highly shared, low-generation-probability nucleotide sequences. In a later analysis, a clonal expansion index for each public chain was calculated from normalized within-repertoire ranks of inferred template counts. A later analysis computed generation probabilities with a VDJ recombination model fitted to out-of-frame rearrangements, and checked the results against IGoR. In a later analysis, TCR-TCR, TCR-HLA and TCR-CMV co-occurrence was scored with hypergeometric tests, and a repertoire-size bias correction was applied to TCR pairs. To estimate false discovery rates, a later analysis permuted the HLA or CMV assignments 20 times. In a later analysis, co-occurring TCRs were grouped with DBSCAN, and TCRdist sequence similarity was added when clustering was performed within HLA-allele-positive subsets. For co-occurrence clustering, repertoires with fewer than 30,000 or more than 120,000 public chains were excluded, along with four or five repertoires with anomalous nucleotide sharing. TCRdb took over this immuneACCESS table, retaining in-frame rearrangements with V and J assigned. Such tables are incomplete; in checked studies, under half of the missing clones stem from an unresolved V gene, and the remainder is unexplained. V and J calls and clone size are given by that table; D and trimming were obtained from the DNA. The sample table holds 150,000 to 200,000 clones, of which roughly 84% were seen once. About 6.8% of the sample comes from the top ten.

The TCR comes from a man aged 50 to 59 in good health and CMV-seropositive. Sequencing used PBMCs. This sequence uses TRBV15 and TRBJ1-2, with 8 bases in between that match TRBD1. CDR3 reads: CATYPAGGFGYTF. The nucleotide sequence reads as follows: TGTGCCACCTACCCTGCAGGGGGCTTTGGCTACACCTTC.